Listed below are T cell receptor beta chains from one sample, sequenced in a study of blood T cell repertoires in COVID-19. The data were produced by immunoSEQ multiplex PCR, yet TCRdb's version contains in-frame clones alone and is incomplete. The data hold around 230,000 clones, with about 87% observed a single time. The sample consisted of PBMCs or T cells enriched from blood (not recorded which). The source of these receptors is a man aged 18 to 29 with acute COVID-19. The CDR3 runs from the conserved cysteine through the conserved F or W. A D gene is named only where the DNA matches it firmly. For some rows the clone size is stated as once, few or many, or as a class when expanded; others skip it.

>-|TRBJ1-1|-|TRBV10-3
CAIRAETEAFF
TGTGCCATCAGGGCTGAAACTGAAGCTTTCTTT
>-|TRBJ2-1|-|TRBV21-1
CASSKAPAEISSYNEQFF
TGTGCCAGCAGCAAAGCACCCGCGGAGATAAGCTCCTACAATGAGCAGTTCTTC
>TRBD1|TRBJ2-7|-|TRBV4-3
CASSQDTGTGLTYEQYF
TGCGCCAGCAGCCAAGACACCGGGACAGGGCTCACCTACGAGCAGTACTTC
>TRBD1|TRBJ2-1|-|TRBV5-1
CASSRDSLNEQFF
TGCGCCAGCAGCAGGGACAGCCTCAATGAGCAGTTCTTC
>-|TRBJ1-4|once|TRBV11-3
CASSLVRGEKLFF
TGTGCCAGCAGCTTAGTACGGGGAGAAAAACTGTTTTTT
>TRBD2|TRBJ2-1|-|TRBV7-8
CASRAGTSGNNEQFF
TGTGCCAGCAGAGCCGGGACTAGCGGCAACAATGAGCAGTTCTTC
>TRBD2|TRBJ2-5|-|TRBV2
CASSGPGTSAHQETQYF
TGTGCCAGCAGTGGTCCGGGGACTAGCGCACACCAAGAGACCCAGTACTTC
>TRBD1|TRBJ1-2|once|TRBV7-3
CASSLLTGDGYTF
TGTGCCAGCAGCTTATTAACAGGGGATGGCTACACCTTC
>-|TRBJ1-4|-|TRBV19
CASSIGGSMGKLFF
TGTGCCAGTAGTATCGGAGGTTCGATGGGTAAACTGTTTTTT
>TRBD2|TRBJ2-1|-|TRBV10-1
CASRPTSVGEQFF
TGCGCCAGCAGGCCAACTAGCGTAGGGGAGCAGTTCTTC
>-|TRBJ2-3|-|TRBV7-2
CASSSTNTDTQYF
TGTGCCAGCAGCTCCACTAACACAGATACGCAGTATTTT
>TRBD2|TRBJ2-6|few|TRBV4-2
CASSQGTSSSGANVLTF
TGTGCCAGCAGCCAAGGGACTAGCAGCTCTGGGGCCAACGTCCTGACTTTC
>-|TRBJ2-7|-|TRBV14
CASSQRAGFYEGWGEQYF
TGTGCCAGCAGCCAGCGGGCGGGTTTCTACGAAGGGTGGGGCGAGCAGTACTTC
>-|TRBJ1-5|-|TRBV12-3/TRBV12-4
CASSFGQPQHF
TGTGCCAGCAGTTTCGGTCAGCCCCAGCATTTT
>TRBD1|TRBJ1-5|-|TRBV3-1/TRBV3-2
CASSLGTAFSNQPQHF
TGTGCCAGCAGCCTAGGGACAGCCTTTAGCAATCAGCCCCAGCATTTT
>-|TRBJ2-2|few|TRBV11-2
CASRQGGAGELFF
TGTGCCAGCAGGCAGGGGGGAGCCGGGGAGCTGTTTTTT
>-|TRBJ2-2|-|TRBV6-5
CASSPSGANTGELFF
TGTGCCAGCAGTCCAAGCGGAGCGAACACCGGGGAGCTGTTTTTT
>TRBD1|TRBJ1-5|-|TRBV5-8
CASSPWTGNQPQHF
TGTGCCAGCAGCCCATGGACAGGAAATCAGCCCCAGCATTTT
>-|TRBJ2-7|-|TRBV27
CASSFDTSYEQYF
TGTGCCAGCAGTTTCGACACGTCCTACGAGCAGTACTTC
>-|TRBJ1-2|-|TRBV7-3
CASSNSGTNYGYTF
TGTGCCAGCAGCAACTCCGGGACTAACTATGGCTACACCTTC
>-|TRBJ2-7|few|TRBV28
CASTSGAVSSYEQYF
TGTGCCAGCACTTCTGGAGCGGTAAGCTCCTACGAGCAGTACTTC
>TRBD2|TRBJ2-1|-|TRBV28
CASSSTGLAEVIAYNEQFF
TGTGCCAGCAGTTCAACGGGACTAGCGGAAGTCATCGCCTACAATGAGCAGTTCTTC
>TRBD2|TRBJ2-1|-|TRBV11-3
CASSSRLAAYNEQFF
TGTGCCAGCAGCTCGCGACTAGCGGCCTACAATGAGCAGTTCTTC
>-|TRBJ2-7|-|TRBV5-1
CASSRGWGGEREQYF
TGCGCCAGCAGCCGGGGGTGGGGAGGAGAGCGGGAGCAGTACTTC
>-|TRBJ1-2|-|TRBV30
CAWSGDQGPSDTF
TGTGCCTGGAGCGGAGACCAGGGGCCTTCGGACACCTTC
>TRBD1|TRBJ2-7|many|TRBV7-2
CASSSPTGGHYEQYF
TGTGCCAGCAGCTCACCGACAGGGGGTCACTACGAGCAGTACTTC
>TRBD1|TRBJ1-1|-|TRBV4-1
CASSQSDRVTEAFF
TGCGCCAGCAGCCAGTCGGACAGGGTGACTGAAGCTTTCTTT
>TRBD2|TRBJ2-7|once|TRBV9
CASSPHPSGLAGSSYEQYF
TGTGCCAGCAGCCCCCACCCCTCCGGACTAGCGGGCAGCTCCTACGAGCAGTACTTC
>-|TRBJ1-5|-|TRBV30
CACAQAGGNQPQHF
TGTGCCTGCGCCCAGGCCGGTGGCAATCAGCCCCAGCATTTT
>TRBD2|TRBJ2-1|-|TRBV5-1
CASSLGLAGGHNEQFF
TGCGCCAGCAGCTTGGGGCTAGCGGGAGGGCACAATGAGCAGTTCTTC
>TRBD2|TRBJ2-2|once|TRBV7-6
CASSPVPGLAGGPGGELFF
TGTGCCAGCAGCCCAGTCCCGGGACTAGCGGGAGGGCCGGGCGGGGAGCTGTTTTTT
>-|TRBJ2-7|-|TRBV4-2
CASSQDRAGTRRMEQYF
TGTGCCAGCAGCCAAGATCGTGCGGGGACCCGCAGGATGGAGCAGTACTTC
>TRBD2|TRBJ2-2|-|TRBV29-1
CSGLAGATGELFF
TGCAGCGGGTTGGCGGGAGCCACCGGGGAGCTGTTTTTT
>TRBD2|TRBJ2-5|-|TRBV6-1
CASSEGVASGGETQYF
TGTGCCAGCAGTGAAGGCGTGGCGAGCGGGGGCGAGACCCAGTACTTC
>TRBD2|TRBJ2-7|-|TRBV5-6
CASSLAGGDEQYF
TGTGCCAGCAGCTTAGCGGGAGGGGACGAGCAGTACTTC
>-|TRBJ2-1|-|TRBV11-3
CASSLELASNEQFF
TGTGCCAGCAGCTTAGAGCTAGCTTCTAATGAGCAGTTCTTC
>TRBD1|TRBJ2-7|-|TRBV11-2
CASSYEGTGGSEQYF
TGTGCCAGCAGCTACGAGGGGACAGGGGGCTCCGAGCAGTACTTC
>-|TRBJ2-6|-|TRBV4-3
CASSQGDTSGANVLTF
TGCGCCAGCAGCCAAGGGGACACCTCTGGGGCCAACGTCCTGACTTTC
>TRBD1|TRBJ2-2|-|TRBV18
CASSRQGPTGELFF
TGTGCCAGCTCACGACAGGGCCCCACCGGGGAGCTGTTTTTT
>TRBD2|TRBJ2-5|-|TRBV7-3
CASSARGLAGPGETQYF
TGTGCCAGCAGCGCACGCGGACTAGCGGGACCAGGAGAGACCCAGTACTTC
>-|TRBJ2-1|-|TRBV19
CASSLYRGQRREQFF
TGTGCCAGTAGTTTGTATAGAGGACAGAGACGCGAGCAGTTCTTC
>TRBD2|TRBJ2-7|-|TRBV11-3
CASSLGLAGPPLEQYF
TGTGCCAGCAGCTTAGGACTAGCGGGCCCACCCCTCGAGCAGTACTTC
>TRBD2|TRBJ2-2|few|TRBV29-1
CSVEASGSVTGELFF
TGCAGCGTTGAAGCTAGCGGGAGCGTCACCGGGGAGCTGTTTTTT
>-|TRBJ1-5|-|TRBV12-5
CASGFQDLKARGYSNQPQHF
TGTGCTAGTGGTTTCCAAGACCTAAAGGCGCGGGGATATAGCAATCAGCCCCAGCATTTT
>-|TRBJ2-1|-|TRBV19
CASSTLRGNMGNEQFF
TGTGCCAGTAGTACCCTAAGGGGTAATATGGGCAATGAGCAGTTCTTC
>-|TRBJ1-2|-|TRBV9
CASSNSGLGYTF
TGTGCCAGCAGCAATTCAGGGCTAGGCTACACCTTC
>TRBD1|TRBJ2-2|-|TRBV28
CASSSGTGRAGELFF
TGTGCCAGCAGTTCAGGGACAGGGCGAGCCGGGGAGCTGTTTTTT